This TCR beta chain was sequenced for a study of CD8 T cells in ankylosing spondylitis. Whole-study results and caveats: Ankylosing spondylitis blood seemed to carry a telltale TCR beta motif made of under ten highly homologous variants. Reactive arthritis synovial fluid and blood previously showed some of these motif variants. Clones linked to disease were reported to show significant enrichment in matched ankylosing spondylitis synovial fluid.

This clonotype was picked up a small number of times. As yet, its antigen is unknown. TCRdb reanalysed the 5' RACE reads using MiXCR and keeps one entry per CDR3 protein. The repertoire includes more than 650,000 distinct CDR3 sequences, over 9.5% of them detected once, and less than 0.65% sits in the top ten. V was cut by 5 bases and J by 1 base, with 12 bases left in between. Germline V gives CDR1 MNHNS, CDR2 SASEGT. The CDR3 spans 15 residues. The TCR sequence derives from a male donor with ankylosing spondylitis. Material: blood, either unsorted or a sorted T cell fraction (not recorded which). The V call is TRBV6-1, the J call TRBJ2-1; perhaps TRBD1 as D (6 bases). CDR3 residues: CASSRQVGSYNEQFF. The CDR3, as DNA: TGTGCCAGCAGTCGACAGGTCGGTTCCTACAATGAGCAGTTCTTC.